The 3 T cell receptor beta chains below all came from one sample that was sequenced in a study of shared clonotypes between healthy human individuals. Assay: immunoSEQ multiplex PCR; the TCRdb copy retains only in-frame clones and omits some. The repertoire holds 300,000 to 400,000 clones, with around 67% as singletons. The sequenced material came from memory CD4+ T cells sorted from blood. Subset indicated: CD45RA-negative fraction. These TCRs come from a man in his thirties or forties in good health.

This clone was found a few times. The chain links TRBV6-5 to TRBJ2-2; D not certain. In germline, CDR1 is MNHEY, CDR2 SVGAGI. The CDR3 covers 14 residues. The V end was cut by 4 bases, the J end by 4 bases, with 10 bases between. CDR3 region: CASSFSGLTGELFF. The CDR3 nucleotides read TGTGCCAGCAGTTTCTCGGGCCTCACCGGGGAGCTGTTTTTT.

The V and J genes are TRBV25-1 and TRBJ2-7; D unresolved. Germline V gene lookup returns CDR1 MGHDK and CDR2 SYGVNS. There are 14 residues in the CDR3. V was shortened by 2 bases and J by 0 bases, with 8 bases between the two germline ends. This CDR3 is CASSETDNSYEQYF. The CDR3 nucleotides are TGTGCCAGCAGTGAAACCGACAACTCCTACGAGCAGTACTTC.

V is TRBV19 and J is TRBJ2-7; a possible D gene is TRBD1 (6 bases). V lost 5 bases and J 1 base, leaving 15 bases between the germline ends. The CDR3 covers 15 residues. CDR1 and CDR2 from the germline V gene are LNHDA and SQIVND (reference sequence). CDR3 residues: CASSSDSQTSYEQYF. The CDR3 DNA is TGTGCCAGTAGTTCGGACAGTCAGACGTCCTACGAGCAGTACTTC. The full variable domain, completed using reference TRBV19 and TRBJ2-7, is DGGITQSPKYLFRKEGQNVTLSCEQNLNHDAMYWYRQDPGQGLRLIYYSQIVNDFQKGDIAEGYSVSREKKESFPLTVTSAQKNPTAFYLCASSSDSQTSYEQYFGPGTRLTVT.